This TCR beta chain appears in the sequencing data of a study of OX40 agonist ivuxolimab in advanced cancers. Overall study context: Patients with prior anti-PD-1, anti-PD-L1 or anti-CTLA-4 therapy were eligible; 40% had some. Partial responses occurred in three patients (one hepatocellular carcinoma, two cutaneous melanoma).

Germline values: CDR1 SGHNT, CDR2 YENEEA. The CDR3 length is 14 residues. Trimming left V 1 base short and J 2 bases short, with 5 bases between. Enrollment shut out patients with autoimmune disease history or systemic immunosuppression. Findings and caveats of the study: Averaging showed that CD8+ T cells had more expanded clones than CD4+ did.

With regard to this clone: Antigen unknown. The same CDR3 is also encoded by other DNA sequences in this sample.

TCRdb's table, derived via immunoSEQ multiplex PCR, lists solely in-frame clones and lacks some. Seen here are about 92,000 clones, roughly 91% observed once, and the top ten hold approximately 0.3%. The origin of this receptor is an adult with an advanced solid tumor such as melanoma, head and neck, liver or kidney cancer. The chain links TRBV11-3 to TRBJ2-2; D gene ambiguous. The input for sequencing was CD4+ or CD8+ T cells sorted from blood, taken in a trial of the OX40 agonist ivuxolimab. CDR3 DNA: TGTGCCAGCAGCTTAGGGGGAAACACCGGGGAGCTGTTTTTT. It codes for CASSLGGNTGELFF. The complete variable domain, with remaining parts taken from reference TRBV11-3 and TRBJ2-2, reads EAGVVQSPRYKIIEKKQPVAFWCNPISGHNTLYWYLQNLGQGPELLIRYENEEAVDDSQLPKDRFSAERLKGVDSTLKIQPAELGDSAVYLCASSLGGNTGELFFGEGSRLTVL.